The T cell receptor (beta chain) described here comes from a study of Ad26.COV2.S vaccination and SARS-CoV-2 variants. Treatment in this sample: some 19 received Ad26.COV2.S at low or high dose, single or two shots; 5 received placebo; per-sample allocation not given. Day 63 after the first vaccine or placebo injection was the time point for sampling. V was clipped by 2 bases and J by 8 bases, with 12 bases between them. The germline V gene encodes CDR1 MNHGY and CDR2 SVAAGI. This CDR3 is 13 amino acids long. Sequenced by immunoSEQ multiplex PCR; TCRdb stores in-frame clones only, minus some. The top ten clones hold 1.7% of a sample with over 450,000 clones, roughly nine tenths of them seen once.

The V call is TRBV6-9, the J call TRBJ1-2; D uncertain. The input for sequencing was peripheral blood, taken in a trial of Ad26.COV2.S vaccine versus placebo. The source of this sequence is a person aged 18-65 years who received the Ad26.COV2.S COVID-19 vaccine or a placebo. CDR3 nucleotide sequence: TGTGCCAGCAGTTATGAGTGCTGCCTGGGCTACACCTTC. Translating it yields CASSYECCLGYTF.